Detailed here is one TCR beta chain. Its antigen is undetermined. The sample belongs to a study of beta chain features in type 1 diabetes. Sorting based on CD45RO/CCR7/CD25/CD127/CD95/CD27 separated CD4+ naive, central memory, regulatory and stem cell-like memory cells. TCRB transcripts that were expressed got sequenced, as all of the isolated RNA had been reverse transcribed. The method was immunoSEQ multiplex PCR; TCRdb's version includes in-frame clones alone and lacks a portion of them. The sample has 220,000 or so clones, around 65% seen once. Study outcomes and limitations: VDJ junctions from type 1 diabetes patients carried fewer insertions and larger deletions. High TCR expression in some cells could lead to their over-representation in cDNA sequencing.

This CDR3 has 11 amino acids. V shed 11 bases, J shed 8 bases, and the junction held 7 bases outside the gene matches. Per germline, CDR1 MGHDK and CDR2 SYGVNS. This chain links TRBV25-1 with TRBJ1-2; 8 positions match TRBD1. Material: naive CD4+ T cells from blood. The receptor was derived from a man aged 25 to 40 in good health. CDR3 protein: CAVRTGWGYTF. The CDR3 DNA is TGTGCCGTAAGGACAGGGTGGGGCTACACCTTC.